A single sample is the source of the 10 T cell receptor beta chains below, sequenced in a study of somatic mutations in cytotoxic T cells in rheumatoid arthritis. TCRdb keeps only in-frame clones here, not all; method: immunoSEQ multiplex PCR. This table holds fewer than 20,000 clones, approximately 74% found once. Material for sequencing was CD8+ T cells sorted from blood. The receptors originated from a man aged 55 to 70 in good health.

V usage is TRBV7-9 and J usage is TRBJ2-3; D is perhaps TRBD2 (6 bases). The CDR3 has 15 residues. CDR1 and CDR2 (germline): SEHNR, FQNEAQ (reference sequence). V lost 11 bases to trimming and J lost 2 bases, with 20 bases between them. The CDR3 DNA follows: TGTGCCGGCAACCGGCGGGGAGAGCCCACAGATACGCAGTATTTT. It yields the protein CAGNRRGEPTDTQYF.

J is TRBJ2-7 and V is TRBV28, with D hard to call. The CDR3 runs to 13 residues. Per germline, CDR1 MDHEN and CDR2 SYDVKM. Between the trimmed V and J ends, which lost 3 bases and 2 bases, there was a span of 8 bases. The CDR3: CASSFPHTYEQYF. The CDR3 nucleotides are TGTGCCAGCAGTTTCCCACATACCTACGAGCAGTACTTC.

The J gene is TRBJ2-5, the V gene TRBV19, with TRBD2 matching over 11 bases. Per the germline V gene, CDR1 is LNHDA and CDR2 is SQIVND (reference sequence). The CDR3 has 15 residues. Trimming took 7 bases from V and 1 from J; bases not matched to a gene: 5. DNA of the CDR3: TGTGCCAGTACCGGGACTAGCGGTTCCCAAGAGACCCAGTACTTC. It translates to CASTGTSGSQETQYF.

The rearrangement links TRBV5-1 to TRBJ2-7; tentative D call: TRBD1 (6 bases). V lost 4 bases and J lost 3, with 11 bases in between. The germline CDR1 and CDR2 sequences are SGHRS and YFSETQ. The CDR3 extends over 13 amino acids. The DNA of the CDR3 is TGCGCCAGCAGCCGGGACATCTACTACGAGCAGTACTTC. It encodes CASSRDIYYEQYF.

In DNA, the CDR3 is TGCGCCAGCAGCCAAGCCCACAGTCCTACCTACGAGCAGTACTTC. Translating it yields CASSQAHSPTYEQYF. The gene calls are TRBV4-3 and TRBJ2-7; D gene uncertain. The germline gives CDR1 LGHNA, CDR2 YSLEER. V lost 1 base and J 2 bases, leaving 12 bases between the germline ends. This CDR3 has 15 amino acids.

The chain recombines TRBV9 with TRBJ2-1; D remains ambiguous. The length of the CDR3 is 16 residues. Germline values: CDR1 SGDLS, CDR2 YYNGEE. V dropped 0 bases and J dropped 9 bases, with 19 bases sitting between them. For the CDR3, the DNA is TGTGCCAGCAGCGTAGCCTGGCGGCCAGCAGTGGGTGAGCAGTTCTTC. Protein: CASSVAWRPAVGEQFF. The full variable domain, with the rest looked up from reference TRBV9 and TRBJ2-1, is DSGVTQTPKHLITATGQRVTLRCSPRSGDLSVYWYQQSLDQGLQFLIQYYNGEERAKGNILERFSAQQFPDLHSELNLSSLELGDSALYFCASSVAWRPAVGEQFFGPGTRLTVL.

CDR3 sequence reads: CASSVGEGGVYEQYF. Here the CDR3 DNA reads TGTGCCAGCAGCGTAGGGGAAGGGGGGGTTTACGAGCAGTACTTC. The gene calls are TRBV9 and TRBJ2-5, with D possibly matching TRBD2 (7 bases). The DNA matches TRBJ2-7 better at its end, which makes the J call doubtful. CDR1 and CDR2 from the germline V gene are SGDLS and YYNGEE. The CDR3 consists of 15 residues.

The chain couples TRBV5-6 to TRBJ2-5; 9 bases are shared with TRBD1. The V and J ends lost 3 bases and 5 bases, in that order; junction bases with no gene match: 11. This CDR3 is 16 amino acids long. Germline V gene lookup returns CDR1 SGHDT and CDR2 YYEEEE. The CDR3 DNA reads TGTGCCAGCAGCTGGGGGACAGGGCTTTCTCAGGAGACCCAGTACTTC. Translated, it gives CASSWGTGLSQETQYF.

CDR3 nucleotide sequence: TGTGCCAGCAGCCGATCCTCGGACAGGGTTGCACTGAAGCCGCACACTGAAGCTTTCTTT. It is translated as CASSRSSDRVALKPHTEAFF. The chain combines TRBV9 with TRBJ1-1, with TRBD1 matching 8 bases. The CDR3 runs 20 residues. From germline, CDR1 is SGDLS and CDR2 YYNGEE. J was trimmed by 3 bases and V by 4 bases; bases with no gene match: 23.

This chain uses TRBV6-1 with TRBJ2-6, with D perhaps matching TRBD2 (5 bases). Germline V gene sequence: CDR1 MNHNS, CDR2 SASEGT. The CDR3 is 15 amino acids. V shed 6 bases and J shed 2 bases, with 11 bases lying between them. The CDR3, as DNA: TGTGCCAGCAGAGTCGGGCGGGCTGGGGCCAACGTCCTGACTTTC. It yields the protein CASRVGRAGANVLTF.